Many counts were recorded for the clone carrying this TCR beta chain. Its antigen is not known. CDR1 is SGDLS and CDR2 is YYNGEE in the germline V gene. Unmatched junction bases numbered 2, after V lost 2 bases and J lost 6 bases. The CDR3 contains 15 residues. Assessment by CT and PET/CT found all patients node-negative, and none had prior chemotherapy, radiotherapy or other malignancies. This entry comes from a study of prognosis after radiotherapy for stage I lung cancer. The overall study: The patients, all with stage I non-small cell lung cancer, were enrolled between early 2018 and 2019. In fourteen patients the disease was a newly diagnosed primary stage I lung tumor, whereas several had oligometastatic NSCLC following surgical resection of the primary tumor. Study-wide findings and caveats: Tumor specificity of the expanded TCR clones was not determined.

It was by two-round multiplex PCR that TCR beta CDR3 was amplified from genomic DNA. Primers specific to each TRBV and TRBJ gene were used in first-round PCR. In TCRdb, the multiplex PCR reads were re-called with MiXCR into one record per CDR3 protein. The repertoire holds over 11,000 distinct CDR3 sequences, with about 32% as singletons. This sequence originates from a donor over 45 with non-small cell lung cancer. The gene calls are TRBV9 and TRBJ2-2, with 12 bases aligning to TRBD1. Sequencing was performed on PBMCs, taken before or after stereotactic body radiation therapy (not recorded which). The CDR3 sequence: CASSVGTGGPGELFF. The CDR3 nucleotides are TGTGCCAGCAGCGTTGGGACAGGGGGCCCCGGGGAGCTGTTTTTT.